The clone carrying this T cell receptor (beta chain) was observed a handful of times. This entry is derived from a study of blood T cell repertoires in COVID-19. As for the study in general: Italy, Spain and the United States were the sources of the convalescent and acute COVID-19 samples.

Source study methods: Nucleated cell number was recorded as an estimate derived from reference gene primer amplification. Only in-frame clones appear in the TCRdb table, and some are missing; sequencing was by immunoSEQ multiplex PCR. V and J calls and clone size are copied from that table; D and trimming were computed from the DNA. The data hold 250,000 to 350,000 clones, with roughly 88% observed a single time. The CDR3 totals 14 residues. V dropped 5 bases and J dropped 6; count of bases not matched to a gene: 6. In germline, CDR1 is MDHEN, CDR2 SYDVKM. The clonotype originates from a woman under 40 with active or convalescent COVID-19. Sequencing was performed on peripheral blood. V gene TRBV28 combines with J gene TRBJ1-3; TRBD1 matches 8 bases. The CDR3 sequence is CASSPSGQVNTIYF. CDR3 coding DNA: TGTGCCAGCAGTCCCTCGGGACAGGTAAACACCATATATTTT.